This T cell receptor (beta chain) was sequenced for a study of cytomegalovirus exposure and HLA in healthy donors. Regarding the study as a whole: The CMV antigen specificity of a few CMV-associated chains was confirmed through in vitro analysis. The TCR clusters that emerged in the first cohort tended, a later analysis found, to co-occur in the approximately 130 validation repertoires.

The protocol was immunoSEQ multiplex PCR, while the TCRdb copy is restricted to in-frame clones and leaves out a portion. The sample records some 130,000 clones, approximately 82% being singletons. The donors were members of the validation cohort, which comprised 120 subjects and was separate from the first cohort of around 700 subjects. The V gene's germline CDR1 is SGHNT and CDR2 YYREEE (reference sequence). Trimming took off 0 bases at V and 1 base at J, with 10 bases between the two ends. This CDR3 is 15 amino acids long. This clone has just a few counts. The antigen is unknown. This receptor was taken from a man in his thirties or forties in good health and CMV-seropositive. The chain links TRBV5-4 to TRBJ1-2, with a tentative D call TRBD1 (6 bases). The material sequenced was PBMCs. The CDR3 protein is CASSLGGQNNYGYTF. DNA of the CDR3: TGTGCCAGCAGCTTGGGAGGACAGAATAACTATGGCTACACCTTC.